A selection of T cell receptor beta chains follows, all from one sample in a study of blood T cell repertoires in COVID-19. Clones were read by immunoSEQ multiplex PCR, and TCRdb kept only the in-frame ones, dropping some. The table includes about 260,000 clones, roughly 90% detected once. The specimen sequenced was peripheral blood. Receptor source: a man under 40 with active or convalescent COVID-19. Each CDR3 is given with its conserved first and last residue. Each record gives: D gene, V gene, J gene, clone size, CDR3 protein, CDR3 DNA. D genes are given only for firm matches. A clone size is listed for some rows: how often the clone was seen (once, few, many), or a class if it is expanded.

D: -; V: TRBV3-1/TRBV3-2; J: TRBJ1-3; size: -; CDR3: CASSQDRFSGNTIYF; DNA: TGTGCCAGCAGCCAAGACAGGTTCTCTGGAAACACCATATATTTT
D: TRBD2; V: TRBV7-9; J: TRBJ2-2; size: -; CDR3: CANPGLAGSNTGELFF; DNA: TGTGCCAACCCGGGGCTAGCGGGGTCGAACACCGGGGAGCTGTTTTTT
D: -; V: TRBV28; J: TRBJ1-1; size: -; CDR3: CASSLSAGTEAFF; DNA: TGTGCCAGCAGTTTATCAGCGGGAACTGAAGCTTTCTTT
D: -; V: TRBV15; J: TRBJ1-6; size: -; CDR3: CATSASYNSPLHF; DNA: TGTGCCACCAGCGCGTCCTATAATTCACCCCTCCACTTT
D: TRBD1; V: TRBV7-8; J: TRBJ2-7; size: -; CDR3: CASRQGAMSYEQYF; DNA: TGTGCCAGCAGACAGGGGGCGATGTCCTACGAGCAGTACTTC
D: -; V: TRBV5-1; J: TRBJ2-7; size: -; CDR3: CASSETGLTYEQYF; DNA: TGCGCCAGCAGCGAAACAGGGCTTACCTACGAGCAGTACTTC
D: TRBD1; V: TRBV9; J: TRBJ2-1; size: -; CDR3: CASSPSTGGLEQFF; DNA: TGTGCCAGCAGCCCGTCGACAGGGGGCTTAGAGCAGTTCTTC
D: -; V: TRBV3-1/TRBV3-2; J: TRBJ1-5; size: few; CDR3: CASSPSNGGPTSPQHF; DNA: TGTGCCAGCAGCCCTAGTAACGGGGGCCCGACTAGCCCCCAGCATTTT
D: -; V: TRBV29-1; J: TRBJ1-2; size: -; CDR3: CSVGGSAAPQQGGYTF; DNA: TGCAGCGTTGGGGGTTCGGCAGCGCCACAGCAGGGGGGCTACACCTTC
D: TRBD2; V: TRBV6-6; J: TRBJ2-7; size: -; CDR3: CASSYSGTSPYEQYF; DNA: TGTGCCAGCAGTTACTCGGGGACTAGTCCCTACGAGCAGTACTTC